These 18 T cell receptor beta chains were all obtained from the same sample, sequenced in a study of blood T cells in healthy people across ages. Together with a sample-barcoded 5' primer, a J-beta primer mix was included in a second PCR lasting about 7 to 12 cycles. MiXCR, run by TCRdb on the 5' RACE reads, gives a single entry per CDR3 protein. The sample holds more than 900,000 distinct CDR3 sequences, approximately 32% seen once. These data are also associated with another study on T cells of mothers and their children.

Sequences were obtained from blood. The source of these receptors is a woman aged 40 to 49 in good health.

This clonotype was counted between two and nine times. Here the CDR3 DNA reads TGCAGCGTTTTTTCTAGCGGGGGGAACAATGAGCAGTTCTTC. It is translated as CSVFSSGGNNEQFF. The V call is TRBV29-1, the J call TRBJ2-1; 11 bases align to TRBD2. This CDR3 is 14 amino acids long. CDR1 and CDR2 (germline): SQVTM, ANQGSEA. Germline trimming cut 5 bases from V and 5 bases from J; bases unmatched to any gene: 5.

This clonotype was seen at least ten times. The chain uses TRBV5-6 and TRBJ2-5; D may be TRBD2 (5 bases). The CDR3 length is 13 residues. Germline CDR1 is SGHDT and CDR2 is YYEEEE. Trimming removed 3 bases at V and 5 bases at J, with 11 bases between. CDR3 protein: CASSYGLWETQYF. CDR3 coding DNA: TGTGCCAGCAGCTACGGACTTTGGGAGACCCAGTACTTC.

The V call is TRBV4-2, the J call TRBJ2-2, with D possibly called TRBD1 or TRBD2 (6 bases each). This CDR3 region has 15 residues. V shed 0 bases and J shed 5 bases, with 10 bases lying between them. The germline CDR1 and CDR2 sequences are LGHNA and YNFKEQ. Here the CDR3 reads CASSQDRRGTGELFF. The CDR3 DNA follows: TGTGCCAGCAGCCAAGATAGGAGGGGGACCGGGGAGCTGTTTTTT.

The J gene is TRBJ2-1, the V gene TRBV2; 7 nucleotides align to TRBD1. V lost 7 bases, J lost 6 bases, and 15 bases stayed unmatched. This CDR3 has 16 amino acids. Germline V gene sequence: CDR1 SNHLY, CDR2 FYNNEI. The CDR3 DNA is TGTGCCAGCAAACCCCCCACAGGACAGGTTTCCAATGAGCAGTTCTTC. Translation: CASKPPTGQVSNEQFF.

This clonotype came up many times. J is TRBJ1-2 and V is TRBV29-1; possibly TRBD1 for D (6 bases). The germline V gene encodes CDR1 SQVTM and CDR2 ANQGSEA. CDR3 length: 12 amino acids. With 6 bases removed from V and 4 bases from J, the gap between germline ends came to 12 bases. The CDR3 DNA sequence: TGCAGCGTGAAGACAGGACCCTATGGCTACACCTTC. Its protein product is CSVKTGPYGYTF.

This clonotype was found a few times. The chain has TRBV9 and TRBJ1-1; D remains unclear. With 4 bases removed from V and 6 bases from J, the gap between germline ends came to 25 bases. The CDR3 is 17 residues long. Germline V gene sequence: CDR1 SGDLS, CDR2 YYNGEE. The CDR3 bases are TGTGCCAGCAGCCCCCACGGGCAGCCCTCTCGTGAGGCTGAAGCTTTCTTT. Its protein product is CASSPHGQPSREAEAFF.

J is TRBJ2-7 and V is TRBV7-2; a possible D gene is TRBD2 (5 bases). Per the germline V gene, CDR1 is SGHTA and CDR2 is FQGNSA. This CDR3 region has 12 residues. V lost 5 bases, J lost 6 bases, and 11 bases lay in between. CDR3 protein: CASSRTWGEQYF. Here the CDR3 DNA reads TGTGCCAGCAGCCGGACTTGGGGCGAGCAGTACTTC.

On this clonotype: Compared with germline, one end of the junction differs, possibly owing to a read error. The J gene is TRBJ1-1, the V gene TRBV30, with a weak D call TRBD1 (6 bases). Germline V CDR1 and CDR2: GTSNPN, SVGIG (reference sequence). The CDR3 loop spans 15 amino acids. CDR3 DNA sequence: TGTGCCTGGACGATACAGGGCCCGCTGAACACCGAAGCTTTCTTT. Translated: CAWTIQGPLNTEAFF.

The table lists this clonotype with a few counts. This chain links TRBV7-8 with TRBJ2-3; 8 bases fit TRBD2. Germline CDR1 is SGHVS and CDR2 is FQNEAQ. Trimming cost V 7 bases and J 5 bases; bases outside gene matches: 14. The CDR3 length is 16 residues. CDR3 DNA sequence: TGTGCCAGCACCAACTGGGCGGGGGGCGACGGAGATACGCAGTATTTT. This encodes CASTNWAGGDGDTQYF.

This clonotype was observed many times. This chain links TRBV28 with TRBJ2-5; D may correspond to TRBD1 or TRBD2 (6 bases each). The tail of the sequence fits TRBJ2-7 better, so the J call may be wrong. Germline CDR1 is MDHEN and CDR2 is SYDVKM. The CDR3 has 12 amino acids. The CDR3 DNA reads TGTGCCAGCAGGGAAGAGGGGGGCGAGCAGTACTTC. This codes for CASREEGGEQYF.

This clonotype was found many times. The chain uses TRBV7-2 and TRBJ2-7; no firm D call. Trimming stripped 1 base from V and 0 bases from J, with 7 bases between. CDR1 and CDR2 (germline): SGHTA, FQGNSA. This CDR3 has 14 residues. The CDR3 region has the DNA TGTGCCAGCAGCTTAGAGCCCCACTCCTACGAGCAGTACTTC. This encodes CASSLEPHSYEQYF.

In this sample, this clonotype turned up once. An end of the junction does not agree with germline; a read error may underlie this. The chain joins TRBV7-9 to TRBJ1-5, with 8 nucleotides matching TRBD1. Germline loops: CDR1 SEHNR, CDR2 FQNEAQ (reference sequence). This CDR3 is 15 amino acids long. The CDR3 DNA is TGTGCCAGCAGCTTTGGACAGGGAGTAGCTCAGCCCCGGCATTTT. Translated, it gives CASSFGQGVAQPRHF.

This clonotype has a handful of counts. V usage is TRBV5-1 and J usage is TRBJ1-4; D perhaps matches TRBD1 (5 bases). Per germline, CDR1 SGHRS and CDR2 YFSETQ. CDR3 length: 14 residues. V was pared by 6 bases and J by 0 bases, with 9 bases between. The CDR3 DNA is TGCGCCAGCACCTGGGGCGCAACTAATGAAAAACTGTTTTTT. It translates to CASTWGATNEKLFF.

The chain is built from TRBV28 and TRBJ2-1; 7 nucleotides align to TRBD2. From germline, CDR1 is MDHEN and CDR2 SYDVKM. The CDR3 runs 15 residues. With 6 bases clipped from V and 0 bases from J, the junction kept 5 bases outside the gene matches. The CDR3 here is CASSPGGTSYNEQFF. The DNA for the CDR3 is TGTGCCAGCAGCCCCGGGGGGACCTCCTACAATGAGCAGTTCTTC.

This clonotype was observed many times. The genes are TRBV7-3 and TRBJ2-3, with D possibly being TRBD2 (6 bases). The CDR3 extends over 14 amino acids. Germline CDR1 and CDR2: SGHTA and FQGTGA. V shed 2 bases and J shed 5 bases, with 11 bases lying between them. In nucleotides, the CDR3 is TGTGCCAGCAGCTTAGGCGGGGTTAGAGATACGCAGTATTTT. Its translation is CASSLGGVRDTQYF.

This clonotype was recorded at least ten times. The CDR3 sequence is CASSPDSGHYYEQYF. CDR3 coding DNA: TGTGCCAGCAGCCCAGATTCCGGACACTACTACGAGCAGTACTTC. The chain has TRBV7-9 and TRBJ2-7; D perhaps matches TRBD1 (5 bases). Germline-derived CDR1 and CDR2 are SEHNR and FQNEAQ (reference sequence). The V end lost 5 bases, the J end lost 3 bases, and 17 bases lay between the germline ends. This CDR3 region has 15 residues.

The chain is built from TRBV10-3 and TRBJ2-1; a weak D match, TRBD2 (5 bases). The germline gives CDR1 ENHRY, CDR2 SYGVKD. V dropped 0 bases and J dropped 4 bases, with 10 bases sitting between them. The CDR3 loop spans 15 amino acids. In DNA form, the CDR3 reads TGTGCCATCAGTGAGTCGAGCGGAGATTACAATGAGCAGTTCTTC. This codes for CAISESSGDYNEQFF.

This clonotype was detected a few times. J is TRBJ2-3 and V is TRBV5-1; D not certain. Germline V gives CDR1 SGHRS, CDR2 YFSETQ. V lost 0 bases to trimming and J lost 4 bases, with 9 bases between them. The CDR3 is 14 residues long. In nucleotides, the CDR3 is TGCGCCAGCAGCTTGGAGGGTGGTTCAGATACGCAGTATTTT. The encoded protein is CASSLEGGSDTQYF.